The clone carrying this T cell receptor (beta chain) was detected only a few times. Its antigen is unidentified. V was clipped by 2 bases and J by 8 bases, with 11 bases between them. The CDR3 extends over 13 amino acids. Germline values: CDR1 SGHTS, CDR2 YDEGEE. This record belongs to a study of tumor-infiltrating lymphocytes in localized non-small cell lung cancer. Study-wide results and caveats: T-cell fraction did not differ between immunotypes IM1 and IM2. Different pieces of the same tissue went to different assays, confounding technical variation with intratumor heterogeneity.

The assay was immunoSEQ multiplex PCR, and TCRdb's table has in-frame clones only and misses some. The sample records around 12,000 clones, about 66% being singletons. Sequencing was carried out using lung tumor tissue. The gene calls are TRBV5-8 and TRBJ2-4; possible D gene TRBD2, 6 bases. The sequence came from a human donor with non-small cell lung cancer. The CDR3 sequence is CASSFPGRYIQYF. The CDR3, as DNA: TGTGCCAGCAGCTTTCCAGGGAGGTACATTCAGTACTTC.